The clone carrying this T cell receptor beta chain was seen a single time. The germline V gene encodes CDR1 SEHNR and CDR2 FQNEAQ (reference sequence). CDR3 length: 16 residues. Trimming removed 4 bases from V and 3 bases from J, with 13 bases in between. The record originates from a study of cytomegalovirus exposure and HLA in healthy donors. 13 Jbeta primers and 60 Vbeta primers were used for the PCR. Profiling relied on immunoSEQ multiplex PCR, and the TCRdb table lists in-frame clones only, not all of them. The repertoire has around 190,000 clones, approximately 85% of them found once; the top ten carry about 2.5%.

This clonotype was sampled from a woman between 50 and 59 years old in good health and CMV-seronegative. The rearrangement uses TRBV7-9 and TRBJ1-6; no definite D call. The sequenced sample consisted of PBMCs. CDR3 amino acids: CASSSGARIYNSPLHF. Here the CDR3 DNA reads TGTGCCAGCAGCTCCGGCGCTAGGATCTATAATTCACCCCTCCACTTT.